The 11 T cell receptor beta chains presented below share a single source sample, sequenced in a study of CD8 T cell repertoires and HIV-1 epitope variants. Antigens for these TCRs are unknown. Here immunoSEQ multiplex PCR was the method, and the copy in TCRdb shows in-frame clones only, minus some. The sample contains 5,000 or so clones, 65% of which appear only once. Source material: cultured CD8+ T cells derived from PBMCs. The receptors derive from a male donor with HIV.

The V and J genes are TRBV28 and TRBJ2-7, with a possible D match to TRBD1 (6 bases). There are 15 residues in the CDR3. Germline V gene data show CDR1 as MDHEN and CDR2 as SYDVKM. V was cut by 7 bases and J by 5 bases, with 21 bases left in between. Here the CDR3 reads CASTRPLGAIHEQYF. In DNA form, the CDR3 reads TGTGCCAGCACCCGCCCCTTGGGGGCTATCCACGAGCAGTACTTC. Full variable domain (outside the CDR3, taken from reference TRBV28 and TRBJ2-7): DVKVTQSSRYLVKRTGEKVFLECVQDMDHENMFWYRQDPGLGLRLIYFSYDVKMKEKGDIPEGYSVSREKKERFSLILESASTNQTSMYLCASTRPLGAIHEQYFGPGTRLTVT.

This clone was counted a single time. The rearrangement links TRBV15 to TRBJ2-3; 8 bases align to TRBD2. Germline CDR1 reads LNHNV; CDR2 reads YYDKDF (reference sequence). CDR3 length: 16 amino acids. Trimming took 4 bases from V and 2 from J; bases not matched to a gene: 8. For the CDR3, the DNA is TGTGCCACCAGCAAATCTAGCGGGTTCTCCACAGATACGCAGTATTTT. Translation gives CATSKSSGFSTDTQYF.

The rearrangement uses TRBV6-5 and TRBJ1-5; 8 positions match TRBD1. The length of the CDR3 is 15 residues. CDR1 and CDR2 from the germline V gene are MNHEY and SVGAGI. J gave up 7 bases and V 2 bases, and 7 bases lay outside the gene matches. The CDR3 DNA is TGTGCCAGCAGTTACGGCAGGGGGCTGGGACAGCCCCAGCATTTT. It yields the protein CASSYGRGLGQPQHF.

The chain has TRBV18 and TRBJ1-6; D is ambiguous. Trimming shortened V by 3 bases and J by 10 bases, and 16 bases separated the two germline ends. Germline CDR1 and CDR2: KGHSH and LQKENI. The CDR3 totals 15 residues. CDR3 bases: TGTGCCAGCTCACCCGCCAGGTCGGAGCAGTCACCCCTCCACTTT. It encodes CASSPARSEQSPLHF.

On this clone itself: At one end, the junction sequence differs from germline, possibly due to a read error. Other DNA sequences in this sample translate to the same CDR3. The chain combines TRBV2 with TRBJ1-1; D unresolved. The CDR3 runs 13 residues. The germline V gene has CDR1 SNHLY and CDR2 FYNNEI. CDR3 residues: CASKGPMNTEAFF. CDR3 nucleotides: TGTGCCAGCAAGGGTCCCATGAACACTGAAGCCTTCTTT.

The chain's CDR3 is CASSKAPGEVPNGYTF. CDR3 coding DNA: TGTGCCAGCAGCAAAGCCCCGGGTGAAGTTCCGAATGGCTACACCTTC. The chain carries TRBV21-1 and TRBJ1-2. TRBV21-1 is classified as a pseudogene. The CDR3 is 16 amino acids.

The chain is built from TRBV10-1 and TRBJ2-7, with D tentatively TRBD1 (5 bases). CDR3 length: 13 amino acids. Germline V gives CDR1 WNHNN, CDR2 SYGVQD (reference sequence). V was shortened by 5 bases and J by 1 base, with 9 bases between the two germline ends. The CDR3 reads CASSKTASYEQYF. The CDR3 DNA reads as TGCGCCAGCAGTAAGACAGCTTCCTACGAGCAGTACTTC.

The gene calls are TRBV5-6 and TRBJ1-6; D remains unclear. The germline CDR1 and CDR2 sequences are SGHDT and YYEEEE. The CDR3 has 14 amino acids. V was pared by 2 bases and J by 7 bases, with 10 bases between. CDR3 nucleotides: TGTGCCAGCAGCTTCGGACGGCTGAATTCACCCCTCCACTTT. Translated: CASSFGRLNSPLHF.

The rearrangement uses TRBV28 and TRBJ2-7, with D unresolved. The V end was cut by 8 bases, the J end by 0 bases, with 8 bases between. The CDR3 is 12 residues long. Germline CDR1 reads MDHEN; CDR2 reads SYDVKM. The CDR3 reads CASSSSSYEQYF. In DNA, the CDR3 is TGTGCCAGCTCTTCTAGCTCCTACGAGCAGTACTTC. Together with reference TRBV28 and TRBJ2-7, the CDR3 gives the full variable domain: DVKVTQSSRYLVKRTGEKVFLECVQDMDHENMFWYRQDPGLGLRLIYFSYDVKMKEKGDIPEGYSVSREKKERFSLILESASTNQTSMYLCASSSSSYEQYFGPGTRLTVT.

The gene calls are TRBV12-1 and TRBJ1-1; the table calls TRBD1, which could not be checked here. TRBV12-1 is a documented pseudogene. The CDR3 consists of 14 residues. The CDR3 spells CASSFPGQGTEAFF. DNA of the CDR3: TGTGCCAGCAGCTTTCCGGGACAGGGTACTGAAGCTTTCTTT.

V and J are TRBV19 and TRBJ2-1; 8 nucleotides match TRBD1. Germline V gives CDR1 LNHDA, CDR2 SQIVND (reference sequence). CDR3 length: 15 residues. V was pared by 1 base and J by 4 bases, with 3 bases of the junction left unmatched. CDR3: CASSIGDRGYNEQFF. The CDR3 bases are TGTGCCAGTAGTATAGGAGACAGGGGTTACAATGAGCAGTTCTTC.